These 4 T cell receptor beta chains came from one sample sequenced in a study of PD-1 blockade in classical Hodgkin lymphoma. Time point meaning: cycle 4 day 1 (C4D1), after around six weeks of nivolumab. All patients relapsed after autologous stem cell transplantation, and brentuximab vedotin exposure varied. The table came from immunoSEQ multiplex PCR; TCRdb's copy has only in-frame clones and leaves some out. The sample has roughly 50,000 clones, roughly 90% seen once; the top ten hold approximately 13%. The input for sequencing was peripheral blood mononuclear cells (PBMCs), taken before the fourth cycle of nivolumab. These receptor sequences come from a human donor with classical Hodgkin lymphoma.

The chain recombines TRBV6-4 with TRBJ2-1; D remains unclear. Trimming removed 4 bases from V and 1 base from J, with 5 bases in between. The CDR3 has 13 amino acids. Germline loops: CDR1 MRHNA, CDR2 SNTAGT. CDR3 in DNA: TGTGCCAGCAGTGGGGGTTCCTACAATGAGCAGTTCTTC. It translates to CASSGGSYNEQFF.

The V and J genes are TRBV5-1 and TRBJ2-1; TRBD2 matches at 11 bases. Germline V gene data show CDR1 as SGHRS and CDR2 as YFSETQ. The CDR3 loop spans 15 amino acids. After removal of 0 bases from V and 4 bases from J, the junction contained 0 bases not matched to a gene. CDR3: CASSLGTSGYNEQFF. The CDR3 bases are TGCGCCAGCAGCTTGGGGACTAGCGGGTACAATGAGCAGTTCTTC. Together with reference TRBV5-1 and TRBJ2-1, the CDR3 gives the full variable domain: KAGVTQTPRYLIKTRGQQVTLSCSPISGHRSVSWYQQTPGQGLQFLFEYFSETQRNKGNFPGRFSGRQFSNSRSEMNVSTLELGDSALYLCASSLGTSGYNEQFFGPGTRLTVL.

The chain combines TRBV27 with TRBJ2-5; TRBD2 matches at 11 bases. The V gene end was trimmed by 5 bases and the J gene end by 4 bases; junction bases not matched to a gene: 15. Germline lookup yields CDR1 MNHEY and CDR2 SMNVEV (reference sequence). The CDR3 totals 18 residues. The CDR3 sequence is CASSPGLAGPTNRETQYF. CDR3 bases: TGTGCCAGCAGTCCCGGACTAGCGGGCCCAACGAATAGAGAGACCCAGTACTTC.

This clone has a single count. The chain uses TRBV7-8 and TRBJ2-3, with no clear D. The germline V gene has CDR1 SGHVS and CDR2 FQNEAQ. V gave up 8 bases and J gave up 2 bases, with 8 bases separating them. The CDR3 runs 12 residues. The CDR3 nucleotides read TGTGCCAGCCGAACAGCCACAGATACGCAGTATTTT. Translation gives CASRTATDTQYF.